These 2 T cell receptor beta chains were sequenced from one sample in a study of T cells in Graves' hyperthyroidism and ophthalmopathy. Amplified TCR beta CDR3 regions derived from RNA transcripts. The primer set for the first-round RT-PCR of the TCR CDR3 was HTBI. Via MiXCR, TCRdb re-called the multiplex PCR reads, giving one row per CDR3 protein. The sample holds more than 300,000 distinct CDR3 sequences, about 14% seen once. The sample consisted of blood. The receptors were sampled from a woman in her thirties with Graves' ophthalmopathy.

This clonotype showed up many times. This chain uses TRBV7-9 with TRBJ2-2; D gene ambiguous. Germline lookup yields CDR1 SEHNR and CDR2 FQNEAQ (reference sequence). The CDR3 totals 15 residues. The V end was cut by 5 bases, the J end by 8 bases, with 18 bases between. Here the CDR3 DNA reads TGTGCCAGCAGCCCGACGGACCGGTCTAGAGGGGAGCTGTTTTTT. Encoded protein: CASSPTDRSRGELFF.

This clonotype was found many times. The V and J genes are TRBV7-8 and TRBJ2-5; D possibly matches TRBD1 or TRBD2 (5 bases each). The CDR3 has 14 residues. Germline V gives CDR1 SGHVS, CDR2 FQNEAQ. V shed 4 bases and J shed 1 base, with 10 bases lying between them. CDR3 bases: TGTGCCAGCAGCTGGGGGAGAGGCCAAGAGACCCAGTACTTC. Translated, it gives CASSWGRGQETQYF.